This T cell receptor beta chain was sequenced during a study of T cell responses to AZD1222 COVID-19 vaccine. Study-wide background: Doses given second, at about 4 or about 12 weeks, were pooled. Overall study results and limits: Donors skewed white British and female; clonal diversity was possibly underestimated.

Of note for this clone: The target antigen is unknown.

The assay was immunoSEQ multiplex PCR, and TCRdb's table has in-frame clones only and misses some. The sample has some 85,000 clones, 87% seen once; the top ten hold roughly 24%. The CDR3 is 15 amino acids. The germline gives CDR1 LGHDT, CDR2 YNNKEL (reference sequence). V was clipped by 6 bases and J by 0 bases, with 13 bases between them. The rearrangement joins TRBV3-1 (or the pseudogene TRBV3-2) to TRBJ2-3; D uncertain. This sequence was found in an adult in good health. Specimen: peripheral blood, collected on day 0 of AZD1222 vaccination. CDR3 in amino acids: CASSRDGGSTDTQYF. CDR3 in DNA: TGTGCCAGCAGTCGCGATGGCGGAAGCACAGATACGCAGTATTTT.